These 11 T cell receptor beta chains were sequenced from one sample in a study of shared clonotypes between healthy human individuals. Terminally differentiated effector memory CD45RA+ cells were excluded by CCR7 positive selection of CD45RO-negative cells. The method was immunoSEQ multiplex PCR; TCRdb's version includes in-frame clones alone and lacks a portion of them. The table has around 2,000,000 clones, about 95% seen once; the top ten hold 0.85% to 1.2%. Sequenced input: naive CD8+ T cells sorted from blood. The receptors stem from a man between 18 and 35 years old in good health.

The V gene is TRBV29-1, the J gene TRBJ1-2; D gene uncertain. Trimming took 5 bases from V and 5 from J, leaving 21 bases between them. Germline lookup yields CDR1 SQVTM and CDR2 ANQGSEA. The CDR3 consists of 15 residues. Written as DNA, the CDR3 is TGCAGCGTTCCCCCTCTTACGGGTGGGTGGTATGGCTACACCTTC. This encodes CSVPPLTGGWYGYTF.

The chain joins TRBV29-1 to TRBJ2-7, with a weak D call TRBD2 (6 bases). Germline V gene sequence: CDR1 SQVTM, CDR2 ANQGSEA. This CDR3 has 12 amino acids. The CDR3 sequence: CNPAEGKGEQYF. As DNA, the CDR3 is TGCAACCCGGCGGAGGGTAAGGGCGAGCAGTACTTC.

This clone was observed a single time. The rearrangement links TRBV10-3 to TRBJ2-7; 7 bases map to TRBD2. This CDR3 is built from 11 residues. V gave up 8 bases and J gave up 3 bases; unmatched junction bases: 1. Germline V gene sequence: CDR1 ENHRY, CDR2 SYGVKD. Here the CDR3 reads CAIAGDYEQYF. The CDR3 region has the DNA TGTGCCATCGCGGGGGACTACGAGCAGTACTTC.

The chain carries TRBV5-1 and TRBJ2-1; no reliable D call. The CDR3 has 15 residues. Germline V gene lookup returns CDR1 SGHRS and CDR2 YFSETQ. With 0 bases removed from V and 4 bases from J, the gap between germline ends came to 11 bases. Written as DNA, the CDR3 is TGCGCCAGCAGCTTGGGACGGCTTTTATACAATGAGCAGTTCTTC. Amino acid sequence: CASSLGRLLYNEQFF.

The chain carries TRBV4-1 and TRBJ2-2, with D possibly being TRBD2 (6 bases). The germline gives CDR1 MGHRA, CDR2 YSYEKL. This CDR3 region has 16 residues. Deletions cut 0 bases from V and 6 bases from J, with 14 bases between. The chain's CDR3 is CASSQEDREWPGELFF. The DNA for the CDR3 is TGCGCCAGCAGCCAAGAGGACCGGGAGTGGCCCGGGGAGCTGTTTTTT.

This sequence joins TRBV5-5 and TRBJ2-7; D is uncertain. CDR1 is SGHKS and CDR2 is YYEKEE in the germline V gene (reference sequence). The V end lost 1 base, the J end lost 2 bases, and 7 bases lay between the germline ends. This CDR3 spans 13 amino acids. The CDR3 DNA reads as TGTGCCAGCAGCTTGCCACCCACCTACGAGCAGTACTTC. Its translation is CASSLPPTYEQYF.

Turning to this clone: The sample holds other DNA sequences that translate to the same CDR3. The chain employs TRBV27 and TRBJ2-1, with D maybe TRBD1 (6 bases). The CDR3 is made up of 15 amino acids. In germline, CDR1 is MNHEY, CDR2 SMNVEV (reference sequence). Trimming left V 7 bases short and J 0 bases short, with 13 bases between. This CDR3 reads CASNPGVSSYNEQFF. The DNA of the CDR3 is TGTGCCAGCAATCCAGGGGTCAGCTCCTACAATGAGCAGTTCTTC.

The chain couples TRBV6-5 to TRBJ1-5, with 11 bases identical to TRBD1. The CDR3 sequence is 14 residues long. The V gene end was trimmed by 5 bases and the J gene end by 9 bases; junction bases not matched to a gene: 6. Germline V gives CDR1 MNHEY, CDR2 SVGAGI. The CDR3 sequence: CASSPGQGVPPQHF. CDR3 coding DNA: TGTGCCAGCAGTCCGGGACAGGGGGTTCCGCCCCAGCATTTT.

The V call is TRBV5-6, the J call TRBJ2-1; no clear D. This CDR3 comprises 12 residues. Per the germline V gene, CDR1 is SGHDT and CDR2 is YYEEEE. The V and J ends lost 3 bases and 6 bases respectively, with 7 bases between them. The CDR3 bases are TGTGCCAGCAGCTCCCTTCCCAATGAGCAGTTCTTC. It translates to CASSSLPNEQFF.

The gene calls are TRBV29-1 and TRBJ2-7; a weak D match, TRBD1 (6 bases). V lost 4 bases to trimming and J lost 3 bases, with 10 bases between them. CDR1 is SQVTM, CDR2 ANQGSEA, per germline. This CDR3 has 12 amino acids. The CDR3 protein is CSVVKQGYEQYF. The CDR3, as DNA: TGCAGCGTTGTCAAACAGGGCTACGAGCAGTACTTC.

The DNA for the CDR3 is TGTGCCAGCAGTCCCGGACTGGGGGAGTACGAGCAGTACTTC. Protein sequence: CASSPGLGEYEQYF. This chain links TRBV27 with TRBJ2-7; D is tentatively TRBD1 or TRBD2 (5 bases each). The CDR3 spans 14 residues. Germline V lookup: CDR1 MNHEY, CDR2 SMNVEV (reference sequence). The V gene lost 5 bases and the J gene lost 4 bases, with 15 bases spanning the gap.